Each of the 10 T cell receptor beta chains below was sequenced from the same sample in a study of T-cell reconstitution after alpha-beta-depleted transplantation in children. TCRbeta library construction was performed incorporating unique molecular identifiers. TCRdb used MiXCR to reprocess the PCR reads, holding one entry per CDR3 protein. The table shows some 550,000 distinct CDR3 sequences, with about a sixth occurring only once. Sequences were derived from PBMCs from the stem cell graft donor, sampled from the stem cell graft. All receptors derive from a human donor who donated a stem cell graft to a child with acute lymphoblastic leukemia.

The gene calls are TRBV2 and TRBJ1-5; no clear D gene. Trimming left V 3 bases short and J 0 bases short, with 6 bases between. CDR3 length equals 14 residues. Germline-derived CDR1 and CDR2 are SNHLY and FYNNEI. CDR3 in DNA: TGTGCCAGCAGTGACATCCTTAGCAATCAGCCCCAGCATTTT. This sequence encodes CASSDILSNQPQHF.

V is TRBV12-3 or TRBV12-4 and J is TRBJ1-2, with D hard to call. The CDR3 has 15 amino acids. Trimming removed 6 bases from V and 4 bases from J, with 18 bases in between. CDR3 sequence: CASSPDPLGGYGYTF. Written as DNA, the CDR3 is TGTGCCAGCAGCCCGGACCCCTTGGGAGGCTATGGCTACACCTTC.

The chain couples TRBV24-1 to TRBJ2-3; 12 nucleotides line up with TRBD1. Germline trimming cut 4 bases from V and 4 bases from J; bases unmatched to any gene: 5. In germline, CDR1 is KGHDR, CDR2 SFDVKD. The CDR3 contains 16 residues. The CDR3 sequence: CATSEPGQGASDTQYF. The CDR3 nucleotides are TGTGCCACCAGTGAGCCGGGACAGGGGGCCTCAGATACGCAGTATTTT.

This clonotype was observed a few times. The V and J genes are TRBV5-1 and TRBJ1-3, with D uncertain. Germline values: CDR1 SGHRS, CDR2 YFSETQ. The CDR3 consists of 16 residues. Trimming removed 0 bases at V and 4 bases at J, with 14 bases between. This chain's CDR3 is CASSLALGVAGNTIYF. In DNA form, the CDR3 reads TGCGCCAGCAGCTTGGCATTGGGAGTTGCGGGAAACACCATATATTTT.

This clonotype was seen at least ten times. This chain links TRBV29-1 with TRBJ2-7; D may be TRBD2 (5 bases). This CDR3 region has 11 residues. Germline V gene lookup returns CDR1 SQVTM and CDR2 ANQGSEA. Trimming stripped 6 bases from V and 4 bases from J, with 10 bases between. CDR3 protein: CSVDEGYEQYF. The CDR3 DNA is TGCAGCGTGGATGAGGGATACGAGCAGTACTTC.

The J gene is TRBJ2-1, the V gene TRBV5-1; TRBD2 agrees at 8 bases. Trimming took 4 bases from V and 3 from J; bases not matched to a gene: 12. Germline CDR1 is SGHRS and CDR2 is YFSETQ. The CDR3 length is 17 residues. CDR3 residues: CASSPLGLAGIYNEQFF. The CDR3 nucleotides are TGCGCCAGCAGCCCCCTCGGGCTAGCGGGCATCTACAATGAGCAGTTCTTC.

The chain recombines TRBV6-1 with TRBJ2-7; perhaps TRBD1 as D (5 bases). The CDR3 sequence is 14 residues long. Germline CDR1 reads MNHNS; CDR2 reads SASEGT. Trimming took 4 bases from V and 2 from J, leaving 12 bases between them. CDR3 in DNA: TGTGCCAGCAGTGCGCAGGGTGGGGCCTACGAGCAGTACTTC. The encoded protein is CASSAQGGAYEQYF.

This clonotype has a handful of counts. The chain links TRBV4-2 to TRBJ1-1; D is ambiguous. Trimming took 1 base from V and 7 from J, leaving 10 bases between them. Germline loops: CDR1 LGHNA, CDR2 YNFKEQ. CDR3 length: 13 amino acids. CDR3 nucleotides: TGTGCCAGCAGCCAAGTATCGGGAGATGAAGCTTTCTTT. It specifies CASSQVSGDEAFF.

This clonotype occurred a few times. The rearrangement links TRBV6-5 to TRBJ1-2, with a weak D call TRBD1 (5 bases). The CDR3 is made up of 15 amino acids. Looked up from germline, CDR1 is MNHEY and CDR2 is SVGAGI. The germline V and J ends were trimmed by 0 bases and 8 bases, with 16 bases remaining between them. In nucleotides, the CDR3 is TGTGCCAGCAGTTACTCGAGCCAGGGAAGGAGAGGCTACACCTTC. This codes for CASSYSSQGRRGYTF.

The CDR3 sequence is CASGNSDSSNQPQHF. CDR3 bases: TGTGCCAGCGGAAATTCGGACTCAAGCAATCAGCCCCAGCATTTT. This chain connects TRBV6-1 to TRBJ1-5; no definite D call. The CDR3 is 15 residues long. Germline lookup yields CDR1 MNHNS and CDR2 SASEGT. The germline V and J ends were trimmed by 8 bases and 1 base, with 15 bases remaining between them.